Each of the 29 T cell receptor beta chains below was sequenced from the same sample in a study of identical twins. TCRdb reanalysed the 5' RACE reads using MiXCR and keeps one entry per CDR3 protein. The sample has 650,000 to 750,000 distinct CDR3 sequences, about 20% seen once. This sample was shared with a second study, whose subject was T cells expressing NK-cell markers.

The sequenced material came from PBMCs. The receptor set was obtained from a woman between 18 and 29 years old in good health.

This clonotype was counted between two and nine times. This chain joins TRBV10-1 and TRBJ2-3; TRBD1 agrees at 8 bases. CDR1 is WNHNN, CDR2 SYGVQD, per germline (reference sequence). The CDR3 is 14 residues long. J was trimmed by 5 bases and V by 5 bases; bases with no gene match: 6. Here the CDR3 reads CASSPRGLGDTQYF. DNA of the CDR3: TGCGCCAGCAGTCCCAGGGGGCTCGGAGATACGCAGTATTTT.

For the CDR3, the DNA is TGCAGCGTCGGGGTTGGCGGTCCGGGTCAGACCCAGTACTTC. Encoded protein: CSVGVGGPGQTQYF. V is TRBV29-1 and J is TRBJ2-5; D possibly corresponds to TRBD2 (5 bases). The CDR3 runs to 14 residues. V was trimmed by 6 bases and J by 6 bases, leaving 20 bases between them. The germline gives CDR1 SQVTM, CDR2 ANQGSEA.

J is TRBJ2-7 and V is TRBV7-9; D may match TRBD1 or TRBD2 (5 bases each). The CDR3 has 12 amino acids. The V end lost 6 bases, the J end lost 11 bases, and 17 bases lay between the germline ends. From germline, CDR1 is SEHNR and CDR2 FQNEAQ (reference sequence). The DNA of the CDR3 is TGTGCCAGCAGACTGACGGGACCACTGGAGTACTTC. This gives the protein CASRLTGPLEYF.

The rearrangement uses TRBV3-1 and TRBJ2-7; the D gene could be TRBD1 or TRBD2 (5 bases each). Trimming took 2 bases from V and 11 from J, leaving 16 bases between them. Germline V lookup: CDR1 LGHDT, CDR2 YNNKEL (reference sequence). The CDR3 totals 13 residues. This chain's CDR3 is CASSQNTAGGEYF. CDR3 coding DNA: TGTGCCAGCAGCCAAAACACGGCTGGGGGAGAGTACTTC.

This chain uses TRBV29-1 with TRBJ2-7, with 7 positions matching TRBD1. The CDR3 is 13 residues long. Germline assignment: CDR1 SQVTM and CDR2 ANQGSEA. The V and J ends lost 6 bases and 0 bases, in that order; junction bases with no gene match: 5. The CDR3 loop is CSVTGQSSYEQYF. The CDR3 DNA follows: TGCAGCGTGACAGGGCAAAGCTCCTACGAGCAGTACTTC.

As regards this clonotype: A read error is possible here, since a much larger clone lies one base away. The V call is TRBV7-3, the J call TRBJ2-1, with TRBD2 identical over 11 bases. Germline loops: CDR1 SGHTA, CDR2 FQGTGA. CDR3 length equals 16 residues. Trimming cost V 4 bases and J 4 bases; bases outside gene matches: 6. DNA for the CDR3: TGTGCCAGCAGCTCGCTAGCGGGGGGCGGGTACAATGAGCAGTTCTTC. It specifies CASSSLAGGGYNEQFF.

The chain carries TRBV6-5 and TRBJ1-1; D is unresolved. V lost 0 bases, J lost 8 bases, and 10 bases lay in between. Germline V gene lookup returns CDR1 MNHEY and CDR2 SVGAGI. The CDR3 totals 13 residues. CDR3 loop: CASSYSSNREAFF. CDR3 bases: TGTGCCAGCAGTTACTCGAGTAATCGAGAAGCTTTCTTT.

A note on this clonotype: The junction departs from the called germline gene at one end, perhaps through a read error. The rearrangement links TRBV4-3 to TRBJ2-1; unclear D gene. Germline V gene sequence: CDR1 LGHNA, CDR2 YSLEER. There are 12 residues in the CDR3. The CDR3 loop is CASSQDVNEQSF. The DNA of the CDR3 is TGCGCCAGCAGCCAAGATGTAAATGAGCAGTCCTTC.

This clonotype showed up many times. Compared with germline, one end of the junction differs, possibly owing to a read error. This chain connects TRBV7-7 to TRBJ2-5; D is unresolved. The V gene's germline CDR1 is SSHAT and CDR2 FNYEAQ (reference sequence). The CDR3 consists of 13 residues. The CDR3 reads CASSPIPAETQYF. CDR3 in DNA: TGTGCTAGCAGCCCCATACCCGCAGAGACCCAGTACTTC.

V gene TRBV29-1 combines with J gene TRBJ2-7; D is perhaps TRBD1 (6 bases). V lost 0 bases to trimming and J lost 3 bases, with 9 bases between them. The length of the CDR3 is 13 residues. Per the germline V gene, CDR1 is SQVTM and CDR2 is ANQGSEA. The CDR3 loop reads CSVEDRGGYEQYF. CDR3 DNA: TGCAGCGTTGAAGATCGAGGGGGCTACGAGCAGTACTTC.

This clonotype has more than one count but fewer than ten. The chain employs TRBV29-1 and TRBJ2-7; perhaps D is TRBD1 or TRBD2 (5 bases each). Trimming left V 6 bases short and J 7 bases short, with 25 bases between. The CDR3 is 15 residues long. Germline V gene lookup returns CDR1 SQVTM and CDR2 ANQGSEA. CDR3 region: CSVTHPGREWGEQYF. DNA for the CDR3: TGCAGCGTGACACACCCCGGCAGGGAGTGGGGGGAGCAGTACTTC.

This clonotype was detected a few times. CDR3: CASSKDRGFDGYTF. CDR3 bases: TGTGCCAGCAGTAAGGACAGGGGGTTTGATGGCTACACCTTC. The gene calls are TRBV7-9 and TRBJ1-2, with TRBD1 identical over 10 bases. The ends lost 6 bases at V and 6 bases at J; junction bases unmatched: 7. The CDR3 sequence is 14 residues long. Germline assignment: CDR1 SEHNR and CDR2 FQNEAQ (reference sequence).

There are many counts of this clonotype. The chain links TRBV7-2 to TRBJ2-2, with D hard to call. Looked up from germline, CDR1 is SGHTA and CDR2 is FQGNSA. This CDR3 has 17 amino acids. The germline V and J ends were trimmed by 0 bases and 2 bases, with 13 bases remaining between them. The CDR3 coding sequence is TGTGCCAGCAGCTTAGCACCAGCAGAAACTAACACCGGGGAGCTGTTTTTT. Its translation: CASSLAPAETNTGELFF.

The chain recombines TRBV15 with TRBJ2-1; D not certain. From germline, CDR1 is LNHNV and CDR2 YYDKDF (reference sequence). The ends were cut back, 7 bases at V and 0 bases at J, with 13 bases in the middle. The CDR3 length is 15 residues. CDR3 in amino acids: CATNGPGASYNEQFF. The CDR3 DNA follows: TGTGCCACCAACGGACCCGGCGCCTCCTACAATGAGCAGTTCTTC.

There are a few counts of this clonotype. The chain carries TRBV20-1 and TRBJ1-2, with D possibly matching TRBD1 (5 bases). Trimming stripped 0 bases from V and 6 bases from J, with 17 bases between. Germline lookup yields CDR1 DFQATT and CDR2 SNEGSKA (reference sequence). The CDR3 covers 15 residues. In DNA, the CDR3 is TGCAGTGCTAGAGACCCCTTGTGGGGGGGAAATGGCTACACCTTC. It specifies CSARDPLWGGNGYTF.

This chain uses TRBV6-1 with TRBJ2-6, with 8 bases matching TRBD2. Losses at the gene ends were 5 bases for V and 4 bases for J; bases not matched to a gene: 7. This CDR3 is 16 amino acids long. CDR1 is MNHNS, CDR2 SASEGT, per germline. This CDR3 is CASSPSGGAGANVLTF. For the CDR3, the DNA is TGTGCCAGCAGTCCCTCCGGGGGGGCGGGGGCCAACGTCCTGACTTTC.

In its sample, this clonotype was seen many times. This sequence joins TRBV27 and TRBJ1-2; D perhaps matches TRBD1 (5 bases). Trimming shortened V by 6 bases and J by 4 bases, and 9 bases separated the two germline ends. The germline gives CDR1 MNHEY, CDR2 SMNVEV (reference sequence). The CDR3 runs to 12 residues. CDR3 DNA: TGTGCCAGCAGCTCAACAGGCTATGGCTACACCTTC. The encoded protein is CASSSTGYGYTF.

The genes are TRBV15 and TRBJ2-2, with D perhaps TRBD2 (5 bases). V dropped 0 bases and J dropped 8 bases, with 16 bases sitting between them. There are 16 residues in the CDR3. Per the germline V gene, CDR1 is LNHNV and CDR2 is YYDKDF (reference sequence). DNA for the CDR3: TGTGCCACCAGCAGAGATTCACGGCGGGTTTCTGGGGAGCTGTTTTTT. This translates into CATSRDSRRVSGELFF.

This clonotype was counted many times. V and J are TRBV5-1 and TRBJ2-7; TRBD2 is a possible D gene (6 bases). There are 13 residues in the CDR3. V lost 0 bases, J lost 5 bases, and 9 bases lay in between. Per germline, CDR1 SGHRS and CDR2 YFSETQ. DNA for the CDR3: TGCGCCAGCAGCTTGGGGGGAGGCAACGAGCAGTACTTC. As protein: CASSLGGGNEQYF.

On this clonotype itself: At one end, the junction sequence differs from germline, possibly due to a read error. The rearrangement links TRBV5-1 to TRBJ2-3, with 7 positions matching TRBD1. CDR1 and CDR2 from the germline V gene are SGHRS and YFSETQ. CDR3 length equals 15 residues. In DNA form, the CDR3 reads TGCGCCAGCAGCGCGTACCGGGACAGCACAGTTACGCAGTATTTT. Protein: CASSAYRDSTVTQYF.

The table lists this clonotype with a few counts. The CDR3, as DNA: TGTGCCAGCAGTGTAGTCAGGGTGGCGAACACTGAAGCTTTCTTT. Translated, it gives CASSVVRVANTEAFF. The chain combines TRBV6-1 with TRBJ1-1, with D perhaps matching TRBD1 (5 bases). Per germline, CDR1 MNHNS and CDR2 SASEGT. Trimming removed 4 bases from V and 1 base from J, with 13 bases in between. The CDR3 is 15 amino acids.

This chain links TRBV5-1 with TRBJ2-1; 11 nucleotides line up with TRBD2. V dropped 3 bases and J dropped 12; count of bases not matched to a gene: 14. CDR1 is SGHRS, CDR2 YFSETQ, per germline. The CDR3 is 16 residues long. The CDR3 is CASSSGTSGYSIGQFF. CDR3 DNA sequence: TGCGCCAGCAGCTCCGGGACTAGCGGATATAGTATAGGGCAGTTCTTC.

This chain links TRBV20-1 with TRBJ2-1, with 7 bases fitting TRBD2. The CDR3 runs to 13 residues. The V gene end was trimmed by 6 bases and the J gene end by 4 bases; junction bases not matched to a gene: 6. Germline V gene data show CDR1 as DFQATT and CDR2 as SNEGSKA (reference sequence). The DNA for the CDR3 is TGCAGTGCGAGGGTTAGCGGGTACAATGAGCAGTTCTTC. This sequence encodes CSARVSGYNEQFF.

V gene TRBV12-3 or TRBV12-4 combines with J gene TRBJ1-5; tentative D call: TRBD1 (6 bases). Trimming shortened V by 7 bases and J by 3 bases, and 10 bases separated the two germline ends. The CDR3 has 13 amino acids. The CDR3 loop reads CASNRDFNQPQHF. CDR3 sequence (DNA): TGTGCCAGCAACAGGGACTTCAATCAGCCCCAGCATTTT.

This clonotype has more than one count but fewer than ten. The CDR3, as DNA: TGTGCCAGCAGTGAAAAAACTGTTGGCGCGGCAGTGATGACCCAGTACTTC. Translated: CASSEKTVGAAVMTQYF. The V call is TRBV25-1, the J call TRBJ2-5; D ambiguous. Trimming shortened V by 2 bases and J by 7 bases, and 23 bases separated the two germline ends. Germline assignment: CDR1 MGHDK and CDR2 SYGVNS. CDR3 length equals 17 residues.

V usage is TRBV5-1 and J usage is TRBJ2-2; TRBD2 might be the D (6 bases). V was shortened by 0 bases and J by 2 bases, with 11 bases between the two germline ends. The CDR3 consists of 16 residues. Germline V gene sequence: CDR1 SGHRS, CDR2 YFSETQ. The CDR3 spells CASSLEAGFNTGELFF. CDR3 coding DNA: TGCGCCAGCAGCTTGGAAGCGGGCTTTAACACCGGGGAGCTGTTTTTT.

The V call is TRBV18, the J call TRBJ2-2; 9 nucleotides align to TRBD2. The CDR3 covers 16 residues. Germline CDR1 reads KGHSH; CDR2 reads LQKENI. The junction had 12 bases not matched to a gene; V was cut back by 8 bases and J by 5 bases. The CDR3 DNA reads TGTGCCAGCCACCGGGGGACTAGCCGCCCAACCGGGGAGCTGTTTTTT. It is translated as CASHRGTSRPTGELFF.

DNA of the CDR3: TGTGCCACCAGCAGGACCCCAGGGGGTTATGCCTACGAGCAGTACTTC. The encoded protein is CATSRTPGGYAYEQYF. The chain links TRBV15 to TRBJ2-7, with TRBD1 matching 7 bases. V gave up 3 bases and J gave up 2 bases; unmatched junction bases: 10. Germline V gene data show CDR1 as LNHNV and CDR2 as YYDKDF (reference sequence). The length of the CDR3 is 16 residues.

In its sample, this clonotype was seen a few times. The rearrangement links TRBV10-2 to TRBJ1-2, with 7 nucleotides matching TRBD1. CDR1 and CDR2 (germline): WSHSY, SAAADI. Trimming at V came to 2 bases and at J to 5 bases, leaving 2 bases not matched to a gene. The CDR3 runs 13 residues. CDR3 DNA sequence: TGCGCCAGCAGTGAGGGCAGGGGGTATGGCTACACCTTC. Translation gives CASSEGRGYGYTF.